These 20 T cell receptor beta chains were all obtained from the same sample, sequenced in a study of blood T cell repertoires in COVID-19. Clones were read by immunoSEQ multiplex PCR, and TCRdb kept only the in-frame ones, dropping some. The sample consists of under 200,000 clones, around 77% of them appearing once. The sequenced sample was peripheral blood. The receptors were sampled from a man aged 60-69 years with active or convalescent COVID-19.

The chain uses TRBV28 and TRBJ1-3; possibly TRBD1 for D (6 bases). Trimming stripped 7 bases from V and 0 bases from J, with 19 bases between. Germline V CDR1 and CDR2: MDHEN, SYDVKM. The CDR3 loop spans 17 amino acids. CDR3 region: CASIQPGHQNSGNTIYF. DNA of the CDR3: TGTGCCAGCATCCAACCGGGACACCAGAACTCTGGAAACACCATATATTTT.

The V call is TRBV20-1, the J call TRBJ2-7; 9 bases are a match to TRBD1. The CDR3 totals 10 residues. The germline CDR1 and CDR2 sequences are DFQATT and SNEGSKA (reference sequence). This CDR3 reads CSGQGNEQYF. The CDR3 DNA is TGCAGCGGACAGGGGAACGAGCAGTACTTC.

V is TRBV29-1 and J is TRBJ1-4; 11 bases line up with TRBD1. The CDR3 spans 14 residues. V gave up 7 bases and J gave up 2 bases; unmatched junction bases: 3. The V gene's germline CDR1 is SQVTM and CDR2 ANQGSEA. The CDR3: CSGTGGTTNEKLFF. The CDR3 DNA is TGCAGCGGGACAGGGGGCACCACTAATGAAAAACTGTTTTTT.

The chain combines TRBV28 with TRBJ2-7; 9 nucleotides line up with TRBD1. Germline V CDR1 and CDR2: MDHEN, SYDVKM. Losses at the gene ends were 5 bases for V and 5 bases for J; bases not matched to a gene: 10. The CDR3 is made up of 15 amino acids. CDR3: CASSGPGTGFHEQYF. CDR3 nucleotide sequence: TGTGCCAGCAGTGGGCCCGGGACAGGGTTCCACGAGCAGTACTTC.

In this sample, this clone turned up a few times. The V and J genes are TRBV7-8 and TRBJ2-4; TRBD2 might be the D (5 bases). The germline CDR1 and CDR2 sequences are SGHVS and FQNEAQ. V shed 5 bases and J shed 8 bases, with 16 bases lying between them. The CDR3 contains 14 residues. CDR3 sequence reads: CASSATPGKDIQYF. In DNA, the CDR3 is TGTGCCAGCAGCGCCACGCCCGGGAAAGACATTCAGTACTTC.

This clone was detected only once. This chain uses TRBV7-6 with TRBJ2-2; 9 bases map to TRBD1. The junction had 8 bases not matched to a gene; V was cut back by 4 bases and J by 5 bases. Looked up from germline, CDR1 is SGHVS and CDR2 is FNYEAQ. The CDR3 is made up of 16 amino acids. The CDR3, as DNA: TGTGCCAGCAGCTCCATACCGGGACAGGGTACCGGGGAGCTGTTTTTT. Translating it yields CASSSIPGQGTGELFF.

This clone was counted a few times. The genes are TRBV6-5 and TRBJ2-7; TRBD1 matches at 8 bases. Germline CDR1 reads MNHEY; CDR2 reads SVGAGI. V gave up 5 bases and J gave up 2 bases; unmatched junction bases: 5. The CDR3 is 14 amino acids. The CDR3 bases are TGTGCCAGCAGTAATCGACAGGGGACCTACGAGCAGTACTTC. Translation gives CASSNRQGTYEQYF.

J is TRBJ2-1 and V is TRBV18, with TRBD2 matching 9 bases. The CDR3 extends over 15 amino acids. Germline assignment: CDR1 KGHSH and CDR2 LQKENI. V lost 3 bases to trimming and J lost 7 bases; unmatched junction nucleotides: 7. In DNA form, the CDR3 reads TGTGCCAGCTCACCCCCGGGACTAGCATGGAATGAGCAGTTCTTC. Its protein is CASSPPGLAWNEQFF.

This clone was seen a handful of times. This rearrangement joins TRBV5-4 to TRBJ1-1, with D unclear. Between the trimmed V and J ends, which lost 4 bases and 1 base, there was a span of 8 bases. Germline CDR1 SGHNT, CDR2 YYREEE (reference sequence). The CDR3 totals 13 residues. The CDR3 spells CASSILRNTEAFF. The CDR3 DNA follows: TGTGCCAGCAGCATCCTAAGGAACACTGAAGCTTTCTTT.

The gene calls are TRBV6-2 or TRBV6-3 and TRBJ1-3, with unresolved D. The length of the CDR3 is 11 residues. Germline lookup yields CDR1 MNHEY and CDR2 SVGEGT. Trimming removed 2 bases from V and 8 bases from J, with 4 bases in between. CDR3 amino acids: CASSYPDTIYF. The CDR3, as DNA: TGTGCCAGCAGTTACCCGGACACCATATATTTT.

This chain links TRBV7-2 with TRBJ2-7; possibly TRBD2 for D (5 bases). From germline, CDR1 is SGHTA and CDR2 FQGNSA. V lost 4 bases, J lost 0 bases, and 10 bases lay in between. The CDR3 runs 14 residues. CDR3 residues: CASSSLGSSYEQYF. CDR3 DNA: TGTGCCAGCAGCTCCTTGGGGAGCTCCTACGAGCAGTACTTC.

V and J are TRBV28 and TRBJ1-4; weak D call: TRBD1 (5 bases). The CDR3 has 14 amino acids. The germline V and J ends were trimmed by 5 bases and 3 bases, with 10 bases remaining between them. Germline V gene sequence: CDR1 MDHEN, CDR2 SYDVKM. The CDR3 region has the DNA TGTGCCAGCAGTAGACAGCTCTCTAATGAAAAACTGTTTTTT. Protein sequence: CASSRQLSNEKLFF. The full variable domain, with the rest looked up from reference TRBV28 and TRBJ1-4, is DVKVTQSSRYLVKRTGEKVFLECVQDMDHENMFWYRQDPGLGLRLIYFSYDVKMKEKGDIPEGYSVSREKKERFSLILESASTNQTSMYLCASSRQLSNEKLFFGSGTQLSVL.

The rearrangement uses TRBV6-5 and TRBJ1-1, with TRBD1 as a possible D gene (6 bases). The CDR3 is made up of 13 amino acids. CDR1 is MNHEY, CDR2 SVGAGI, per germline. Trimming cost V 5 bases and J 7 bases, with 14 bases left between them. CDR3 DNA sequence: TGTGCCAGCAGTATCCAGGGGATAAGTGAAGCTTTCTTT. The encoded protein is CASSIQGISEAFF.

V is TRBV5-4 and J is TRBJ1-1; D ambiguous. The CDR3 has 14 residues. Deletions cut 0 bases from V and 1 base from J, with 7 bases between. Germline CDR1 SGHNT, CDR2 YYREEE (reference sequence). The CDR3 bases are TGTGCCAGCAGCTTGGGAGGGAGGAACACTGAAGCTTTCTTT. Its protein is CASSLGGRNTEAFF.

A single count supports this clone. DNA of the CDR3: TGTGCCAGCAGCACCCTACAGACGCAGTTCTTC. It yields the protein CASSTLQTQFF. The V call is TRBV12-3 or TRBV12-4, the J call TRBJ2-1; D remains unclear. Trimming stripped 6 bases from V and 12 bases from J, with 12 bases between. The CDR3 spans 11 residues.

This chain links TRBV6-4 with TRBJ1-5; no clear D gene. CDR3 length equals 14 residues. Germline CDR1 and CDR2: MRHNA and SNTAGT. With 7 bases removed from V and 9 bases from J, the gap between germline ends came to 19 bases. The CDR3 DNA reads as TGTGCCAGCACCCCCTTCGAAGTCCCGAGGCCCCAGCATTTT. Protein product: CASTPFEVPRPQHF.

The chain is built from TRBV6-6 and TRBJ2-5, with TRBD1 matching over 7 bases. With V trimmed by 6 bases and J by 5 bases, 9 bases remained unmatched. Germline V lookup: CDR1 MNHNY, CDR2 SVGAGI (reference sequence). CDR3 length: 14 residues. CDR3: CASRPMTGMETQYF. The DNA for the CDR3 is TGTGCCAGCAGACCAATGACAGGGATGGAGACCCAGTACTTC.

CDR3 amino acids: CASSLEINEKLFF. As DNA, the CDR3 is TGTGCCAGCTCACTCGAGATAAATGAAAAACTGTTTTTT. The genes are TRBV18 and TRBJ1-4; no clear D gene. Looked up from germline, CDR1 is KGHSH and CDR2 is LQKENI. CDR3 size: 13 residues. Between the trimmed V and J ends, which lost 4 bases and 5 bases, there was a span of 8 bases.

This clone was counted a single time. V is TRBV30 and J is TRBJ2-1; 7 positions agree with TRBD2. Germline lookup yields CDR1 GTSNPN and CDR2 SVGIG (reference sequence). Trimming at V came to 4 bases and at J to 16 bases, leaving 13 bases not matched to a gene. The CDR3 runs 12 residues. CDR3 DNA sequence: TGTGCCTGGACCTCGGGGGGACGTTTCCCCTTCTTC. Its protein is CAWTSGGRFPFF.

The CDR3 reads CASTAGTGAQNTEAFF. CDR3 coding DNA: TGTGCCAGCACCGCAGGGACAGGGGCCCAGAACACTGAAGCTTTCTTT. The chain has TRBV5-4 and TRBJ1-1, with 10 nucleotides matching TRBD1. V shed 6 bases and J 1 base; nucleotides not matched to a gene: 9. The CDR3 is 16 residues long. CDR1 and CDR2 from the germline V gene are SGHNT and YYREEE (reference sequence).